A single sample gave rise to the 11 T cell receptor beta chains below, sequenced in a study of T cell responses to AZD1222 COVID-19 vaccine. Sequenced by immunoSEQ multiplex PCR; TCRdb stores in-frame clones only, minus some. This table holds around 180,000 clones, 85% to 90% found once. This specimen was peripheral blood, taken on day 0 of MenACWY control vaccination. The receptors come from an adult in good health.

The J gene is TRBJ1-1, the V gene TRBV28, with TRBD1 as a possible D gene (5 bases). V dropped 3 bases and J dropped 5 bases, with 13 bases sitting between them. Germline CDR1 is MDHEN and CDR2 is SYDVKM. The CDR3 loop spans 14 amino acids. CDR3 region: CASSFTGGRTEAFF. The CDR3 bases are TGTGCCAGCAGTTTCACGGGGGGACGGACTGAAGCTTTCTTT.

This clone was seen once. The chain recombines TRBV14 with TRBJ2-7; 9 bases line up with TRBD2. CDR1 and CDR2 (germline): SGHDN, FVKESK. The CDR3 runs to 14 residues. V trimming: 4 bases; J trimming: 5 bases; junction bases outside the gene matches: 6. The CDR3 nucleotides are TGTGCCAGCAGCCTCCTAGCGGGATTGGACGAGCAGTACTTC. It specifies CASSLLAGLDEQYF. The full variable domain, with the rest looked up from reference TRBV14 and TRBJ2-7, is EAGVTQFPSHSVIEKGQTVTLRCDPISGHDNLYWYRRVMGKEIKFLLHFVKESKQDESGMPNNRFLAERTGGTYSTLKVQPAELEDSGVYFCASSLLAGLDEQYFGPGTRLTVT.

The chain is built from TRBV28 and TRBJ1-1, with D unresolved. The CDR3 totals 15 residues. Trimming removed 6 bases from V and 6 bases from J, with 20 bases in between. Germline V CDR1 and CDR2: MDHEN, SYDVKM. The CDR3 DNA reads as TGTGCCAGCAGCCCCATAACAGTGGGCAGGCCTGAAGCTTTCTTT. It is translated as CASSPITVGRPEAFF.

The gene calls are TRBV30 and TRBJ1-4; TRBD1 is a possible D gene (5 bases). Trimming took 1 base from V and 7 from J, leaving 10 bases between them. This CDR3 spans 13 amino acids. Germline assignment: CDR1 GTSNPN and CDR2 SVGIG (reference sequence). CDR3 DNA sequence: TGTGCCTGGAGTGATCGGGGGGGTGAAAAACTGTTTTTT. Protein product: CAWSDRGGEKLFF.

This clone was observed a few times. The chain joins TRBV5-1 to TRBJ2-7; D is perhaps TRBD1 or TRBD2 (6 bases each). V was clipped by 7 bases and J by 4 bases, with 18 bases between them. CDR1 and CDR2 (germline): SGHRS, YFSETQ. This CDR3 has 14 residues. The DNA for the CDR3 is TGCGCCAGCCGCCTCTGGGGGCGGGATTACGAGCAGTACTTC. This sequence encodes CASRLWGRDYEQYF.

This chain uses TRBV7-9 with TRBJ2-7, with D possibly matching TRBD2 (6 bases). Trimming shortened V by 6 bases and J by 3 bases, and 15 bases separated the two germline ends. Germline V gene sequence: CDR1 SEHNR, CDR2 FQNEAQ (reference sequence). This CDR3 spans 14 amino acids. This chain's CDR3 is CASSGAGGHYEQYF. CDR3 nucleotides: TGTGCCAGCAGTGGAGCAGGAGGGCACTACGAGCAGTACTTC.

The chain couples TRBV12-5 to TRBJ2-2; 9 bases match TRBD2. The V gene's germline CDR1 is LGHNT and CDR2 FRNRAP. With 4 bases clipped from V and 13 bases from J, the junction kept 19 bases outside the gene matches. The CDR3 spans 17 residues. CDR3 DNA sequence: TGTGCTAGTGGTTCCCCTCCCGGAAGAGCGGGGGGAAGAACGCTGTTTTTT. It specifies CASGSPPGRAGGRTLFF.

The CDR3 sequence: CASSFGTYEQYF. The CDR3 region has the DNA TGTGCCAGCAGCTTCGGTACCTACGAGCAGTACTTC. V gene TRBV5-4 combines with J gene TRBJ2-7, with no clear D. The V end lost 2 bases, the J end lost 2 bases, and 5 bases lay between the germline ends. Germline V gives CDR1 SGHNT, CDR2 YYREEE (reference sequence). The CDR3 runs 12 residues.

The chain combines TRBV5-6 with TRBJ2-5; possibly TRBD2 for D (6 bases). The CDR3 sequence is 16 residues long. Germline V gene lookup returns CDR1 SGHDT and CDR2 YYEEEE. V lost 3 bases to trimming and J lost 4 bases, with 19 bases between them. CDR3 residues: CASSSTLWREGETQYF. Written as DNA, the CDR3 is TGTGCCAGCAGCTCCACCCTATGGCGGGAAGGAGAGACCCAGTACTTC. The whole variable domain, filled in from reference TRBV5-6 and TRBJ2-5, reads DAGVTQSPTHLIKTRGQQVTLRCSPKSGHDTVSWYQQALGQGPQFIFQYYEEEERQRGNFPDRFSGHQFPNYSSELNVNALLLGDSALYLCASSSTLWREGETQYFGPGTRLLVL.

In nucleotides, the CDR3 is TGCGCCAGCAGCCAAGATGGAGCCTCTGGGGCCAACGTCCTGACTTTC. It codes for CASSQDGASGANVLTF. The V call is TRBV4-1, the J call TRBJ2-6; D gene unclear. In germline, CDR1 is MGHRA, CDR2 YSYEKL. This CDR3 is built from 16 residues. V was cut by 0 bases and J by 0 bases, with 6 bases left in between.

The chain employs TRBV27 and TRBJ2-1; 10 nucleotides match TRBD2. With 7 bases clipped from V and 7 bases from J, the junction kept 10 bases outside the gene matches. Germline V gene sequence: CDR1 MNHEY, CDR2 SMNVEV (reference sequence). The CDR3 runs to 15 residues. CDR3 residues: CASTSLTSGPNEQFF. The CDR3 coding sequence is TGTGCCAGCACCTCCTTGACTAGCGGGCCGAATGAGCAGTTCTTC.